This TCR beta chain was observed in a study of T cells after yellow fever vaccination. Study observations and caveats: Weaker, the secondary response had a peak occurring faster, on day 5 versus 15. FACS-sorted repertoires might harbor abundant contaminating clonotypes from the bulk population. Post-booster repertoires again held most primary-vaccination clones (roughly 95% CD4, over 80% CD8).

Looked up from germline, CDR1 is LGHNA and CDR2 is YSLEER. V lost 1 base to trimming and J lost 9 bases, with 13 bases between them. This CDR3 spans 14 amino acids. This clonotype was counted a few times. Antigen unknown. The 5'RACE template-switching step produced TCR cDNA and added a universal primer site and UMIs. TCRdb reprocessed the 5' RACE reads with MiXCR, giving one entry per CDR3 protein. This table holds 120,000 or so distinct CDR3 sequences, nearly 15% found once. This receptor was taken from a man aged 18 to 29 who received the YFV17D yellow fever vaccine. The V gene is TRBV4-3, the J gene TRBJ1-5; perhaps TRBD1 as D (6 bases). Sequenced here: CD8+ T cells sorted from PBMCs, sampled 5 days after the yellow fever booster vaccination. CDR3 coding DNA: TGCGCCAGCAGCCAAGGAACAGGGCCCCGGCCCCAGCATTTT. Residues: CASSQGTGPRPQHF.